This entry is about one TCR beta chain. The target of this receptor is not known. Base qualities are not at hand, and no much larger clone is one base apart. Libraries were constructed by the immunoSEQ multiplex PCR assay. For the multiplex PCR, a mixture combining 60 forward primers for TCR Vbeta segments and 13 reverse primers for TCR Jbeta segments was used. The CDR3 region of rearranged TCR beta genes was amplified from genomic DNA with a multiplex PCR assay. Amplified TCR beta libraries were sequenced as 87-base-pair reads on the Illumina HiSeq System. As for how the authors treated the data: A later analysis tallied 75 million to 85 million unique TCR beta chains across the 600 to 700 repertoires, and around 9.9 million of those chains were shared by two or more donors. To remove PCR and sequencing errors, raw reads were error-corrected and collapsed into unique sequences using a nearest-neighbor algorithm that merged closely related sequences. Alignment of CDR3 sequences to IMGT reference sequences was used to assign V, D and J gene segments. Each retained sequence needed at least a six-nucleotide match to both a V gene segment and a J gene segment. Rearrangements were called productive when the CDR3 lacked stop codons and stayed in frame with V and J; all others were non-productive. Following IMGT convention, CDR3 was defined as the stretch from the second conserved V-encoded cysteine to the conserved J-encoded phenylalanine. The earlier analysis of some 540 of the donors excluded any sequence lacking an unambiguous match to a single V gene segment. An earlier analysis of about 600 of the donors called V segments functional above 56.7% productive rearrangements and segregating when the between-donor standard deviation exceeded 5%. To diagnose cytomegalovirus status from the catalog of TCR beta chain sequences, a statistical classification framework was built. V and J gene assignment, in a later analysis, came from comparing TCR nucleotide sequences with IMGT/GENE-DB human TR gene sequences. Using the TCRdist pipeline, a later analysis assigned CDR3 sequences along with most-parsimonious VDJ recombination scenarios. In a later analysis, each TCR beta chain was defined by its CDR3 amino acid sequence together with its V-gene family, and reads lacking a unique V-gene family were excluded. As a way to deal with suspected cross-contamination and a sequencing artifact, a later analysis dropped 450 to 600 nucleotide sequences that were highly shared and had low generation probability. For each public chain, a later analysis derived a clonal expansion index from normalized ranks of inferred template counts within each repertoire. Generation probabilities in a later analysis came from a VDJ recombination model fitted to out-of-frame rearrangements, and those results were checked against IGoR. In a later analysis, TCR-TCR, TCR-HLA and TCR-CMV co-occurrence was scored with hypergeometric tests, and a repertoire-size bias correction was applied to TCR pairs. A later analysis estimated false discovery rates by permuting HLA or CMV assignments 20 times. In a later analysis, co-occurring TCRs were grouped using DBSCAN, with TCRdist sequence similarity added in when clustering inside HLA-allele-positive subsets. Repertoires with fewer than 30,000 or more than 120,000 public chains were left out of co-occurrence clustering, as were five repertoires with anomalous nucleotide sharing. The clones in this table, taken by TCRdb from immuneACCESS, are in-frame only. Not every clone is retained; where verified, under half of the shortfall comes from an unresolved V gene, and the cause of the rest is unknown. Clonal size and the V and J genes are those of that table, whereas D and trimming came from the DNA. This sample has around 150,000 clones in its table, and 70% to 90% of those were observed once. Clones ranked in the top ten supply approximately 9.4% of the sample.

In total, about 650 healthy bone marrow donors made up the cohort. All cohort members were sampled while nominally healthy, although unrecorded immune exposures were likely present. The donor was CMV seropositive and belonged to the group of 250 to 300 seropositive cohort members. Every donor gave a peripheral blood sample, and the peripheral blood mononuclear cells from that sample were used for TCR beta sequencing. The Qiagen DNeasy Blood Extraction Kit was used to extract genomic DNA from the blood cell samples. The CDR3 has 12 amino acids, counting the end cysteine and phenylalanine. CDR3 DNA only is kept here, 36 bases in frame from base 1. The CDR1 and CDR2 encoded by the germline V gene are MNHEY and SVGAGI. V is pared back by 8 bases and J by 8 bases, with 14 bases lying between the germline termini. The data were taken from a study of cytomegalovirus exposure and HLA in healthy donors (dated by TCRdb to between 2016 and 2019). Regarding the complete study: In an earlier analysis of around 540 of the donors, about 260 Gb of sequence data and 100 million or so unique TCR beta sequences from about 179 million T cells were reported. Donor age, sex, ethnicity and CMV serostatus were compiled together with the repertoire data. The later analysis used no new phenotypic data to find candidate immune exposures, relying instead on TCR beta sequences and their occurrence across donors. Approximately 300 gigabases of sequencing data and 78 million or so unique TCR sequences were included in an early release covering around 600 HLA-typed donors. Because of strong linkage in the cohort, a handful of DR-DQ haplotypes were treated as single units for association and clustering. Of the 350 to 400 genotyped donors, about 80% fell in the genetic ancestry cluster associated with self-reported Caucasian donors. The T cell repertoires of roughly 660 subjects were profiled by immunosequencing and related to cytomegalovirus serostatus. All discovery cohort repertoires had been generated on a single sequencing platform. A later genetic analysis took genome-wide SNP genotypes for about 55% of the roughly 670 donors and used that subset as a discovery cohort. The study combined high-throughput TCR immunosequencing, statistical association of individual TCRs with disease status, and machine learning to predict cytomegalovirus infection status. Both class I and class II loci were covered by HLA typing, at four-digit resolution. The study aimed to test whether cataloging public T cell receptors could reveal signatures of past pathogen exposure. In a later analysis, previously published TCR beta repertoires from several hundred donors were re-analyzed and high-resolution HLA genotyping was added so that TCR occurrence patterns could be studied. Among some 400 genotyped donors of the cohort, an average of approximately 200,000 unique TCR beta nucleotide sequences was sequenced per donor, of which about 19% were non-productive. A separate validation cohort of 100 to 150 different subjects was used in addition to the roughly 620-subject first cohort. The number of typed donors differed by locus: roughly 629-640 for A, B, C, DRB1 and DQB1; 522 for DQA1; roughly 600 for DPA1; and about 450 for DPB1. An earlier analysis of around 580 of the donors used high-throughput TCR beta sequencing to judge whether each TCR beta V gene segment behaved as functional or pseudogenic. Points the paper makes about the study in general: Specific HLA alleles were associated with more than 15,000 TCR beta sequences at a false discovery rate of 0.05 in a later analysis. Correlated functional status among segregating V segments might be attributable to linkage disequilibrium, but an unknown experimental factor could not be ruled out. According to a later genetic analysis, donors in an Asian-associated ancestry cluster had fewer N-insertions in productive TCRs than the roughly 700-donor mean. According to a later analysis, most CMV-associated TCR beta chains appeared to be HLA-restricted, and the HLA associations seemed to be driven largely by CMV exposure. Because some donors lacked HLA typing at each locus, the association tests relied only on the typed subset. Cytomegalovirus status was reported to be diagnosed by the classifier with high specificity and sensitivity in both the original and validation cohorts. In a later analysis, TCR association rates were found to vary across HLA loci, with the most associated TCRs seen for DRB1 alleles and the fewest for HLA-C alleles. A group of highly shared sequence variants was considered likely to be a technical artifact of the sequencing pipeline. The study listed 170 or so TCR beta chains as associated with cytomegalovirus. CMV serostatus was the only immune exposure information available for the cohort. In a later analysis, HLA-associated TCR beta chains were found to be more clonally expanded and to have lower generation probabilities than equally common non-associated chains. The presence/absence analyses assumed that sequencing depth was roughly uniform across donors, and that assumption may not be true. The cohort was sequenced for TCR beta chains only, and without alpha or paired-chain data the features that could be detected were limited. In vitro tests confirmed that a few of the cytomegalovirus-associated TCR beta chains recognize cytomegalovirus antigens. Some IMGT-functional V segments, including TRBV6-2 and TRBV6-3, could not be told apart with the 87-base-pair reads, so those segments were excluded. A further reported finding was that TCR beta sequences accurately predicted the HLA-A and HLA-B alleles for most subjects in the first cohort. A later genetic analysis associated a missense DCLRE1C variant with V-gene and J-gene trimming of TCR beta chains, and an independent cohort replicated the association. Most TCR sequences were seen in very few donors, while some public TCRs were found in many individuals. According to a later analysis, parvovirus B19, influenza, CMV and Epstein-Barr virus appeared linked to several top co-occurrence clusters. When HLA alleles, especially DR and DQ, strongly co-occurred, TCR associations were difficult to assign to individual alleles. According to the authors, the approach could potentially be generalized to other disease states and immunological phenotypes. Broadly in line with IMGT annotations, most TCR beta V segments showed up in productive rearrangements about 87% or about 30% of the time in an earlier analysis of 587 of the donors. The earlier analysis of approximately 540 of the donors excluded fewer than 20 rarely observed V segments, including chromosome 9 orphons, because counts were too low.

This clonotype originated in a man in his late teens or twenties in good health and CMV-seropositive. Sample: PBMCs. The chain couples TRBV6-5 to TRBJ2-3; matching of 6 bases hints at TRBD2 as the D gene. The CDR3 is CASYYRGGTQYF. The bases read TGTGCCAGCTACTATAGGGGAGGTACGCAGTATTTT.